This T cell receptor (beta chain) was captured by sequencing in a study of spatial heterogeneity in lung cancer. Overall study: When available, follow-up PBMC samples taken a median of around 2 years after resection were sequenced.

TCRdb reprocessed the 5' RACE reads with MiXCR, giving one entry per CDR3 protein. The sample holds roughly 18,000 distinct CDR3 sequences, roughly 19% seen once. Regarding time point: blood at routine non-recurrence follow-up after resection. CDR1 and CDR2 (germline): SGHAT, FQNNGV. Trimming pared 0 bases from V and 7 bases from J, leaving 7 bases between. The CDR3 runs to 13 residues. The genes are TRBV11-2 and TRBJ1-5; no definite D call. The sample in question was PBMCs, obtained at follow-up. The TCR comes from a male donor with early-stage non-small cell lung cancer. In DNA form, the CDR3 reads TGTGCCAGCAGCTTAGATCAAGGGCAGCCCCAGCATTTT. Translation: CASSLDQGQPQHF.